Following are 20 T cell receptor beta chains from one sample sequenced in a study of blood T cells in healthy people across ages (dated by TCRdb to 2013 to 2016). Libraries were prepared through 5' RACE. A second PCR of about 6 to 11 cycles was run with a J-beta primer mix and a sample-barcoded 5' primer. TCRdb cleaned the public reads at Q25 with fastp, built clones with MiXCR and kept in-frame beta chains. CDR3 protein sequences are deduplicated, and each keeps its most common genes and DNA. The sample includes some 1.8 million distinct CDR3 sequences, with roughly two fifths observed a single time. 20% to 25% of the sample lies in the top ten. The specimen was blood. Receptors were obtained from a human donor in good health.

This clonotype has a count of ten or more. This chain connects TRBV7-2 to TRBJ2-5; D is possibly TRBD2 (6 bases). Trimming removed 2 bases from V and 4 bases from J, with 17 bases in between. CDR1 and CDR2 from the germline V gene are SGHTA and FQGNSA. The CDR3 has 16 amino acids. The CDR3 loop reads CASSLSFNRERETQYF. DNA for the CDR3: TGTGCCAGCAGCTTAAGTTTTAACCGGGAGAGAGAGACCCAGTACTTC.

The chain joins TRBV5-1 to TRBJ2-5, with TRBD1 matching over 8 bases. Germline CDR1 reads SGHRS; CDR2 reads YFSETQ. Germline trimming cut 3 bases from V and 7 bases from J; bases unmatched to any gene: 5. This CDR3 comprises 13 residues. The CDR3 reads CASSSDRERTQYF. The CDR3 region has the DNA TGCGCCAGCAGCTCGGACAGGGAAAGGACCCAGTACTTC.

The chain recombines TRBV7-8 with TRBJ2-7, with D possibly TRBD1 on 6 matching bases. Germline V gene sequence: CDR1 SGHVS, CDR2 FQNEAQ. Trimming removed 5 bases at V and 2 bases at J, with 19 bases between. This CDR3 is 16 amino acids long. CDR3 protein: CASSPLTGDTAYEQYF. The DNA of the CDR3 is TGTGCCAGCAGCCCTCTCACTGGGGACACAGCCTACGAGCAGTACTTC.

The rearrangement joins TRBV7-2 to TRBJ1-1; no clear D. The CDR3 loop spans 11 amino acids. The germline CDR1 and CDR2 sequences are SGHTA and FQGNSA. V lost 5 bases and J 7 bases, leaving 8 bases between the germline ends. The CDR3 sequence is CASSQEVEAFF. The CDR3 DNA follows: TGTGCCAGCAGCCAAGAAGTTGAAGCTTTCTTT.

The chain joins TRBV5-1 to TRBJ2-5; weak D call: TRBD1 (6 bases). Deletions cut 4 bases from V and 1 base from J, with 17 bases between. This CDR3 has 16 amino acids. Per the germline V gene, CDR1 is SGHRS and CDR2 is YFSETQ. The CDR3 region is CASSRTNQGTQETQYF. DNA for the CDR3: TGCGCCAGCAGCCGAACCAACCAGGGGACCCAAGAGACCCAGTACTTC.

The chain uses TRBV2 and TRBJ2-3, with 9 bases that match TRBD2. V gave up 1 base and J gave up 1 base; unmatched junction bases: 3. The CDR3 has 16 residues. The germline gives CDR1 SNHLY, CDR2 FYNNEI. The CDR3 DNA reads as TGTGCCAGCAGTGAAGGTAGCGGGGGCCGCACAGATACGCAGTATTTT. It specifies CASSEGSGGRTDTQYF. The variable domain in full, with the rest retrieved from reference TRBV2 and TRBJ2-3, is EPEVTQTPSHQVTQMGQEVILRCVPISNHLYFYWYRQILGQKVEFLVSFYNNEISEKSEIFDDQFSVERPDGSNFTLKIRSTKLEDSAMYFCASSEGSGGRTDTQYFGPGTRLTVL.

This clonotype was counted many times. The chain has TRBV7-2 and TRBJ2-3; D is undetermined. The CDR3 is 13 amino acids. V was trimmed by 0 bases and J by 5 bases, leaving 6 bases between them. Germline CDR1 reads SGHTA; CDR2 reads FQGNSA. CDR3 in amino acids: CASSLAPGDTQYF. DNA of the CDR3: TGTGCCAGCAGCTTAGCGCCTGGAGATACGCAGTATTTT.

The rearrangement links TRBV7-6 to TRBJ2-3; perhaps D is TRBD1 or TRBD2 (5 bases each). This CDR3 region has 15 residues. V shed 6 bases and J shed 6 bases, with 19 bases lying between them. Germline values: CDR1 SGHVS, CDR2 FNYEAQ. In nucleotides, the CDR3 is TGTGCCAGCAGGGCTCTCTCGGGACGGCGGGATACGCAGTATTTT. Translating gives CASRALSGRRDTQYF.

This clonotype was counted only a few times. V and J are TRBV20-1 and TRBJ2-1, with D unresolved. The CDR3 is 20 residues long. The germline CDR1 and CDR2 sequences are DFQATT and SNEGSKA (reference sequence). V gave up 3 bases and J gave up 4 bases, with 31 bases separating them. The CDR3, as DNA: TGCAGTGCTAGCTCCTTGGGTTTAGGTCGACTTGCCCGCAAGTACAATGAGCAGTTCTTC. Its translation: CSASSLGLGRLARKYNEQFF.

This clonotype has a handful of counts. The rearrangement links TRBV20-1 to TRBJ1-5, with D perhaps TRBD1 (6 bases). Trimming shortened V by 2 bases and J by 10 bases, and 15 bases separated the two germline ends. Germline CDR1 is DFQATT and CDR2 is SNEGSKA (reference sequence). This CDR3 has 13 amino acids. Here the CDR3 reads CSARMTGDDPQHF. For the CDR3, the DNA is TGCAGTGCTAGAATGACAGGCGACGACCCCCAGCATTTT.

This clonotype was seen more than once but under ten times. The J gene is TRBJ1-2, the V gene TRBV28; TRBD1 agrees at 7 bases. CDR1 and CDR2 (germline): MDHEN, SYDVKM. This CDR3 contains 15 residues. V lost 2 bases and J lost 1; bases outside the gene matches: 4. The CDR3 protein is CASSLPQGGNYGYTF. The CDR3, as DNA: TGTGCCAGCAGTTTACCCCAGGGGGGTAACTATGGCTACACCTTC.

There are a few counts of this clonotype. At one boundary the junction diverges from the germline segment, which might be a read error. The rearrangement uses TRBV29-1 and TRBJ1-4; D remains unclear. This CDR3 has 12 amino acids. Germline CDR1 is SQVTM and CDR2 is ANQGSEA. The DNA for the CDR3 is TGCAGCGTTGAGGGCCCTAACGAAAAACTGTTTTTT. Translating gives CSVEGPNEKLFF.

The chain combines TRBV4-1 with TRBJ1-2, with a weak D call TRBD1 (6 bases). Germline CDR1 reads MGHRA; CDR2 reads YSYEKL. The CDR3 sequence is 16 residues long. Deletions cut 0 bases from V and 5 bases from J, with 16 bases between. The CDR3 region is CASSQEGAGLRYGYTF. CDR3 DNA sequence: TGCGCCAGCAGCCAAGAGGGGGCCGGACTGAGGTATGGCTACACCTTC.

The sample holds a few counts of this clonotype. V usage is TRBV6-2 or TRBV6-3 and J usage is TRBJ1-4; D is unresolved. The ends were cut back, 5 bases at V and 12 bases at J, with 13 bases in the middle. The CDR3 sequence is 12 residues long. Germline-derived CDR1 and CDR2 are MNHEY and SVGEGT. The CDR3 DNA follows: TGTGCCAGCAGTCTCGACGCCAGCGAACTGTTTTTT. Protein: CASSLDASELFF.

J is TRBJ1-1 and V is TRBV11-2; maybe TRBD1 (5 bases). V gave up 2 bases and J gave up 11 bases, with 12 bases separating them. Per the germline V gene, CDR1 is SGHAT and CDR2 is FQNNGV. The CDR3 totals 12 residues. In DNA, the CDR3 is TGTGCCAGCAGCTTATTCGAGGGGATTGCTTTCTTT. Protein product: CASSLFEGIAFF.

There are a few counts of this clonotype. This chain joins TRBV11-3 and TRBJ2-4; the match to TRBD2 covers 7 bases. The DNA matches TRBJ2-7 better at its end, which makes the J call doubtful. CDR3 length equals 18 residues. CDR1 and CDR2 from the germline V gene are SGHNT and YENEEA. The CDR3 region has the DNA TGTGCCAGCAGCTTCCCAGACCCAGGGAGGGGAACTTTTTACGAGCAGTACTTC. This translates into CASSFPDPGRGTFYEQYF.

This sequence joins TRBV27 and TRBJ2-7, with D uncertain. This CDR3 has 15 residues. Germline assignment: CDR1 MNHEY and CDR2 SMNVEV (reference sequence). V was clipped by 0 bases and J by 3 bases, with 12 bases between them. Here the CDR3 DNA reads TGTGCCAGCAGTTTATCGAGTAACAATTTCTACGAGCAGTACTTC. Protein sequence: CASSLSSNNFYEQYF.

The chain couples TRBV29-1 to TRBJ1-1; D ambiguous. V gave up 4 bases and J gave up 5 bases, with 17 bases separating them. Germline CDR1 reads SQVTM; CDR2 reads ANQGSEA. This CDR3 spans 14 amino acids. The CDR3 nucleotides are TGCAGCGTTGCCGGGCTCTACTTAAAGACTGAAGCTTTCTTT. As protein: CSVAGLYLKTEAFF.

This clonotype was counted only a few times. The chain uses TRBV6-5 and TRBJ1-6, with D unresolved. The germline V gene has CDR1 MNHEY and CDR2 SVGAGI. V lost 2 bases and J lost 8, with 13 bases in between. There are 15 residues in the CDR3. CDR3 sequence (DNA): TGTGCCAGCAGTTACCAACCGCAGAACGATTCACCCCTCCACTTT. It codes for CASSYQPQNDSPLHF.

The chain has TRBV10-3 and TRBJ2-3; the match to TRBD2 covers 13 bases. Trimming took 0 bases from V and 2 from J; bases not matched to a gene: 5. Germline V lookup: CDR1 ENHRY, CDR2 SYGVKD. This CDR3 region has 18 residues. CDR3 in amino acids: CAISESAGTSGVTDTQYF. In DNA, the CDR3 is TGTGCCATCAGTGAGTCGGCGGGGACTAGCGGGGTCACAGATACGCAGTATTTT.